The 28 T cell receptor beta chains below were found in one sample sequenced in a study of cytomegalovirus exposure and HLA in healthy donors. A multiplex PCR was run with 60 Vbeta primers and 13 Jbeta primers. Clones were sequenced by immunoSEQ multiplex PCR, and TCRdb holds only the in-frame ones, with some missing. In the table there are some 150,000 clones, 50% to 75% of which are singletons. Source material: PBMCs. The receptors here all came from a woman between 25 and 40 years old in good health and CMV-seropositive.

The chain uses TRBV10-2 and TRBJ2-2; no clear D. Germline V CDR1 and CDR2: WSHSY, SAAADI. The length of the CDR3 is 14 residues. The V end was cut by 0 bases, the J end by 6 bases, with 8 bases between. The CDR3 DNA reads TGCGCCAGCAGTGAGTCCTTTTATCCCGGGGAGCTGTTTTTT. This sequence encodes CASSESFYPGELFF.

The CDR3 region has the DNA TGCGCCAGCAGCAAAGCGGGGGGGAAGGAGACCCAGTACTTC. Translating it yields CASSKAGGKETQYF. The chain links TRBV4-1 to TRBJ2-5; 10 nucleotides agree with TRBD2. J was trimmed by 5 bases and V by 5 bases; bases with no gene match: 5. Germline-derived CDR1 and CDR2 are MGHRA and YSYEKL. There are 14 residues in the CDR3.

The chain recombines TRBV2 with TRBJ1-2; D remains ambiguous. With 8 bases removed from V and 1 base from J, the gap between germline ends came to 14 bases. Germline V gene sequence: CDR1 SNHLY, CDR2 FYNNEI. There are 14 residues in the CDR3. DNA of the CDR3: TGTGCCAGCTTCGGGCGGGGTGTTAACTATGGCTACACCTTC. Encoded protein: CASFGRGVNYGYTF.

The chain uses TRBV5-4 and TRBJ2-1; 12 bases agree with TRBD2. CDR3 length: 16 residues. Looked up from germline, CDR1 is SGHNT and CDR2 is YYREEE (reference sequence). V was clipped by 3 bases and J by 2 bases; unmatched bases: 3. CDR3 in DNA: TGTGCCAGCAGCTCTAGCGGGGGGGCCCCCTACAATGAGCAGTTCTTC. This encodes CASSSSGGAPYNEQFF.

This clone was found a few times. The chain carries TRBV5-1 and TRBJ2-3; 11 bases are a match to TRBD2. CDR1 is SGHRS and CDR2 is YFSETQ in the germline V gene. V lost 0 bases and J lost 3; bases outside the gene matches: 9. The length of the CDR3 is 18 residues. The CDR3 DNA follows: TGCGCCAGCAGCTTGGGGGCTCTAGCGGGAGGATTAACAGATACGCAGTATTTT. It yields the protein CASSLGALAGGLTDTQYF.

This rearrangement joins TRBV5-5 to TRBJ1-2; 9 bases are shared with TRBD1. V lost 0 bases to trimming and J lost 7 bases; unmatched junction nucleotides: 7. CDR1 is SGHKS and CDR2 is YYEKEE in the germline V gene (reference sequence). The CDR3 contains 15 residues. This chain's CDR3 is CASSLVVGQGRGYTF. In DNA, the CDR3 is TGTGCCAGCAGCTTGGTGGTGGGACAGGGCCGTGGCTACACCTTC.

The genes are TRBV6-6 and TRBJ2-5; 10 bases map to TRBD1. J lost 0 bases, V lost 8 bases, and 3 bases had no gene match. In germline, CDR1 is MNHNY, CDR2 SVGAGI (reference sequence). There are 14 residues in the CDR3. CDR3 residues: CASEDRGYQETQYF. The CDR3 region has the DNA TGTGCCAGCGAGGACAGGGGGTACCAAGAGACCCAGTACTTC.

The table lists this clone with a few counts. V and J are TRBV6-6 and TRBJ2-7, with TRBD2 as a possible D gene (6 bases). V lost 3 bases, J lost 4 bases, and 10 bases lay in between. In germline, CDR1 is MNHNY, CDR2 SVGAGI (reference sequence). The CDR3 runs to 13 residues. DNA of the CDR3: TGTGCCAGCAGTTATGGCGCGGGGTACGAGCAGTACTTC. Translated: CASSYGAGYEQYF.

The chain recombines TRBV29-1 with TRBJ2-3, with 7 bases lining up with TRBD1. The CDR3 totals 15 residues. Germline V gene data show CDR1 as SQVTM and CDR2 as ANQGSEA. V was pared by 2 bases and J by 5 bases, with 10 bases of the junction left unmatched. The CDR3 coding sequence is TGCAGCGTTGAACCTTCGACAGGGTTTGGAGATACGCAGTATTTT. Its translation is CSVEPSTGFGDTQYF.

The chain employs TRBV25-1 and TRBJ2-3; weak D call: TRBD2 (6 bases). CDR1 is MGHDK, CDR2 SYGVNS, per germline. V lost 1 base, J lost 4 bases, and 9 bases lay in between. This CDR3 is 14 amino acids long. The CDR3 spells CASSESGGSDTQYF. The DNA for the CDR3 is TGTGCCAGCAGTGAATCCGGGGGATCAGATACGCAGTATTTT.

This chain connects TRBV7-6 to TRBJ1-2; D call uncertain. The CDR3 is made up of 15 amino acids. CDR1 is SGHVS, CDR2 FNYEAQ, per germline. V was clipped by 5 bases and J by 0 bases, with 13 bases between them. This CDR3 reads CASSPSGYPNYGYTF. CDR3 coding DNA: TGTGCCAGCAGCCCGTCCGGGTACCCTAACTATGGCTACACCTTC. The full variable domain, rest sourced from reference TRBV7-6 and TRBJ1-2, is GAGVSQSPRYKVTKRGQDVALRCDPISGHVSLYWYRQALGQGPEFLTYFNYEAQQDKSGLPNDRFSAERPEGSISTLTIQRTEQRDSAMYRCASSPSGYPNYGYTFGSGTRLTVV.

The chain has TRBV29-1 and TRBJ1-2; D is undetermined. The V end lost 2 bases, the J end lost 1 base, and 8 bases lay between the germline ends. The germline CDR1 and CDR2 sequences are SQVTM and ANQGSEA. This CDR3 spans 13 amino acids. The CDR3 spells CSVESAVNYGYTF. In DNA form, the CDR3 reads TGCAGCGTTGAAAGTGCAGTTAACTATGGCTACACCTTC.

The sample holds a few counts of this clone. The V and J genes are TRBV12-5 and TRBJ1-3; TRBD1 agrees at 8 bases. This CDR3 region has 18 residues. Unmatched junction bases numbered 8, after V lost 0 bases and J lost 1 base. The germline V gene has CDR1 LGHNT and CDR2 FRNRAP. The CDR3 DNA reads TGTGCTAGTGGTTTGGTGGGGGACAGGAAGTTTTCTGGAAACACCATATATTTT. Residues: CASGLVGDRKFSGNTIYF. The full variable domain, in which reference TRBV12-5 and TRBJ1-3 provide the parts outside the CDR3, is DARVTQTPRHKVTEMGQEVTMRCQPILGHNTVFWYRQTMMQGLELLAYFRNRAPLDDSGMPKDRFSAEMPDATLATLKIQPSEPRDSAVYFCASGLVGDRKFSGNTIYFGEGSWLTVV.

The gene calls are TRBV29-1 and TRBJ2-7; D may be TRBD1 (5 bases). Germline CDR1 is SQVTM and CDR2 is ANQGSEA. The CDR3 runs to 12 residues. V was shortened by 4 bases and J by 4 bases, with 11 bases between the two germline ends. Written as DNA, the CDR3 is TGCAGCGTTGTCCCCACAGGTTACGAGCAGTACTTC. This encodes CSVVPTGYEQYF.

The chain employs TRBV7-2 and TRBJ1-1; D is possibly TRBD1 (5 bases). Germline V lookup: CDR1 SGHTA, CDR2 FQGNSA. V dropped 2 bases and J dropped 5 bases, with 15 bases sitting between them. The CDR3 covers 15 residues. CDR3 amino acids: CASSLNAGRGTEAFF. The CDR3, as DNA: TGTGCCAGCAGCTTAAATGCGGGAAGGGGTACTGAAGCTTTCTTT.

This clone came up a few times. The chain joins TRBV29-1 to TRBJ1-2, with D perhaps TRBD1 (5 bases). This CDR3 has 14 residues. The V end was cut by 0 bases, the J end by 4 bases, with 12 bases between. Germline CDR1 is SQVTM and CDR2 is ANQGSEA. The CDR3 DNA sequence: TGCAGCGTTGAAGATCGCCTGGGGCCCTATGGCTACACCTTC. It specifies CSVEDRLGPYGYTF.

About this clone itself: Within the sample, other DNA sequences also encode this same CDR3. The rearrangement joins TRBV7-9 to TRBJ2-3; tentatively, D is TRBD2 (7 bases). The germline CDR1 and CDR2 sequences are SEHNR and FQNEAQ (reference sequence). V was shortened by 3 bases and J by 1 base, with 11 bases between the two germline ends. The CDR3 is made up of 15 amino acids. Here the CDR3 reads CASSLGGGRTDTQYF. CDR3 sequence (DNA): TGTGCCAGCAGCTTGGGAGGGGGGCGCACAGATACGCAGTATTTT.

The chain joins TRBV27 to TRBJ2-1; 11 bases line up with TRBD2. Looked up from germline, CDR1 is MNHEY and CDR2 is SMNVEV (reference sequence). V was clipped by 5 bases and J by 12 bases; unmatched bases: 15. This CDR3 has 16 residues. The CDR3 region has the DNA TGTGCCAGCAGTCCCCACTTAGCGGGAGGGCCGGCAGCGCAGTTCTTC. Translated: CASSPHLAGGPAAQFF.

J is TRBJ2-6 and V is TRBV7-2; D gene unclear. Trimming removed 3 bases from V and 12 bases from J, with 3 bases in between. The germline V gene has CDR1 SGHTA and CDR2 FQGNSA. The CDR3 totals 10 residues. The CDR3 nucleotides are TGTGCCAGCAGCTTCTCCGTCCTGACTTTC. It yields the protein CASSFSVLTF.

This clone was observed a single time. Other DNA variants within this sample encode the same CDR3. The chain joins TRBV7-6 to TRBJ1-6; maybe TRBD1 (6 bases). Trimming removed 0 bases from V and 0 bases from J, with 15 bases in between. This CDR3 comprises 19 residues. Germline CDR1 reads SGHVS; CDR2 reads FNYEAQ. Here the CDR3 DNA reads TGTGCCAGCAGCTTAGCGCCCCAATCGGACAGCTCCTATAATTCACCCCTCCACTTT. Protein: CASSLAPQSDSSYNSPLHF. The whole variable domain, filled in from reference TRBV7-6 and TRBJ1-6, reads GAGVSQSPRYKVTKRGQDVALRCDPISGHVSLYWYRQALGQGPEFLTYFNYEAQQDKSGLPNDRFSAERPEGSISTLTIQRTEQRDSAMYRCASSLAPQSDSSYNSPLHFGNGTRLTVT.

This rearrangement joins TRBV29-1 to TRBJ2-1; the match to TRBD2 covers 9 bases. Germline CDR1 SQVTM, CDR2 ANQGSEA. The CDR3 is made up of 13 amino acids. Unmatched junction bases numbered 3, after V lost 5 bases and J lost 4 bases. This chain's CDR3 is CSVPTSGYNEQFF. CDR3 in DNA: TGCAGCGTTCCGACTAGCGGTTACAATGAGCAGTTCTTC.

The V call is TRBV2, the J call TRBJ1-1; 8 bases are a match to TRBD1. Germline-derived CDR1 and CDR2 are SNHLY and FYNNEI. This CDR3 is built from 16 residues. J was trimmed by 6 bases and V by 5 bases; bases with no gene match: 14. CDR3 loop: CASSSQGARGGSEAFF. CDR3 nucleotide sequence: TGTGCCAGCAGTAGCCAGGGGGCGCGAGGGGGGTCTGAAGCTTTCTTT.

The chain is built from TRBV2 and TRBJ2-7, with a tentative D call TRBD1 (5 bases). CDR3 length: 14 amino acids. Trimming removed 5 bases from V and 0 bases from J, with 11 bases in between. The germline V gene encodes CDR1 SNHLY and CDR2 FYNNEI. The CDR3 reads CASSLEGVSYEQYF. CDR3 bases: TGTGCCAGCAGTCTTGAAGGGGTCTCCTACGAGCAGTACTTC.

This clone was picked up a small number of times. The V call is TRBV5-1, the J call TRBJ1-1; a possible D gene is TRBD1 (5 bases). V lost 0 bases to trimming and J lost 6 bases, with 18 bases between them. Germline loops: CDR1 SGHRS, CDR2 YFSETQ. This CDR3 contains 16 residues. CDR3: CASSLDPAAQGAEAFF. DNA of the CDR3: TGCGCCAGCAGCTTGGACCCGGCCGCCCAGGGCGCTGAAGCTTTCTTT.

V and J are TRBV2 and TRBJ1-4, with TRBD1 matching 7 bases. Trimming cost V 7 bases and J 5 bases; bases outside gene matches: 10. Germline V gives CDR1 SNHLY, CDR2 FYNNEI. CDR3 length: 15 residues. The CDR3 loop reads CASTQPGTANEKLFF. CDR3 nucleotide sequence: TGTGCCAGCACCCAACCCGGGACAGCGAATGAAAAACTGTTTTTT.

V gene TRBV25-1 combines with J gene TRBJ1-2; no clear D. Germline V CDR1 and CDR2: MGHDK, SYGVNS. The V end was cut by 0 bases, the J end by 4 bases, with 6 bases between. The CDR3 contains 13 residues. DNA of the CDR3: TGTGCCAGCAGTGAATACCGGAGCTATGGCTACACCTTC. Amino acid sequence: CASSEYRSYGYTF.

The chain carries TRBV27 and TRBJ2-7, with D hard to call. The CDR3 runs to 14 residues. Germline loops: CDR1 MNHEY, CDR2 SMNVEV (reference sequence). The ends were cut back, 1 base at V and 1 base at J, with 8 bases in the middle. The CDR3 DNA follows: TGTGCCAGCAGTTTATTCGATCGGTCCTACGAGCAGTACTTC. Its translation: CASSLFDRSYEQYF.

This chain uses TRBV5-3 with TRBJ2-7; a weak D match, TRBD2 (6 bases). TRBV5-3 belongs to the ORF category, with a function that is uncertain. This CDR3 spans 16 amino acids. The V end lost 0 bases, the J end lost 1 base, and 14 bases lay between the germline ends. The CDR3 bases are TGTGCCAGAAGCTTGGGGACTACCCCGCCGTCCTACGAGCAGTACTTC. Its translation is CARSLGTTPPSYEQYF.